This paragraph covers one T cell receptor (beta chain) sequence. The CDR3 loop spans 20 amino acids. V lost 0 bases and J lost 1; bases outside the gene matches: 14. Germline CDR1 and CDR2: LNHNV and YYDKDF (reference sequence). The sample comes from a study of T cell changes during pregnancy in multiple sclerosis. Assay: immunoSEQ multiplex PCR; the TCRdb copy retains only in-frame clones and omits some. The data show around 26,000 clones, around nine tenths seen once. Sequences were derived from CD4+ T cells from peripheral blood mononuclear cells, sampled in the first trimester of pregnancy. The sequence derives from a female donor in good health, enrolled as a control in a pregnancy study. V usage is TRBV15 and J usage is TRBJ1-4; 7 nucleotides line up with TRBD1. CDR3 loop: CATSRDWGRGVGGTNEKLFF. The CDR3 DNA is TGTGCCACCAGCAGAGATTGGGGCAGGGGGGTCGGGGGAACTAATGAAAAACTGTTTTTT.